The 7 T cell receptor beta chains reported below all come from one sample, sequenced in a study of blood T cells in healthy people across ages. A sample-barcoded 5' primer and a J-beta primer mix were used in a second PCR of roughly 7 to 11 cycles. TCRdb redid the calling of the 5' RACE reads with MiXCR, one entry per CDR3 protein. Of around 800,000 distinct CDR3 sequences in the sample, more than 25% were seen once. The sample was also reused in another study, on T cells of mothers and their children.

The sample consisted of blood. The receptor source for this set is a boy younger than 18 in good health.

The chain combines TRBV5-1 with TRBJ1-1; TRBD1 agrees at 9 bases. Germline assignment: CDR1 SGHRS and CDR2 YFSETQ. J was trimmed by 4 bases and V by 4 bases; bases with no gene match: 11. This CDR3 has 16 amino acids. The CDR3 DNA is TGCGCCAGCAGCCCTCACAGGGGGCGCGAATCCACTGAAGCTTTCTTT. Translated: CASSPHRGRESTEAFF.

This clonotype has more than one count but fewer than ten. The rearrangement uses TRBV6-1 and TRBJ2-3; D may correspond to TRBD1 or TRBD2 (6 bases each). The CDR3 runs 16 residues. Trimming removed 2 bases from V and 1 base from J, with 13 bases in between. CDR1 MNHNS and CDR2 SASEGT come from the germline V gene. The CDR3 sequence is CASSELGGGRTDTQYF. The DNA for the CDR3 is TGTGCCAGCAGTGAATTGGGGGGCGGTCGCACAGATACGCAGTATTTT.

The chain links TRBV20-1 to TRBJ2-5; perhaps TRBD1 as D (6 bases). The V end lost 3 bases, the J end lost 5 bases, and 16 bases lay between the germline ends. Germline V gene data show CDR1 as DFQATT and CDR2 as SNEGSKA (reference sequence). The CDR3 spans 14 residues. CDR3 amino acids: CSASRWGPLETQYF. Written as DNA, the CDR3 is TGCAGTGCTAGTAGGTGGGGGCCACTGGAGACCCAGTACTTC.

This clonotype was counted only a few times. The chain joins TRBV28 to TRBJ2-1, with 8 bases matching TRBD2. Germline CDR1 and CDR2: MDHEN and SYDVKM. Trimming took 4 bases from V and 3 from J; bases not matched to a gene: 8. This CDR3 comprises 16 residues. The CDR3 DNA reads as TGTGCCAGCAGTTCCCCGGGTAGCGGGGTCTACAATGAGCAGTTCTTC. It is translated as CASSSPGSGVYNEQFF.

CDR3 protein: CASSEGQGVYEQYF. DNA of the CDR3: TGTGCCAGCAGTGAAGGACAGGGAGTTTACGAGCAGTACTTC. The chain employs TRBV6-1 and TRBJ2-7; TRBD1 aligns across 7 bases. Trimming removed 1 base from V and 4 bases from J; junction bases left unmatched: 4. Germline V lookup: CDR1 MNHNS, CDR2 SASEGT. This CDR3 has 14 amino acids.

The J gene is TRBJ2-1, the V gene TRBV7-7; weak D call: TRBD2 (6 bases). V lost 0 bases and J lost 5, with 11 bases in between. The CDR3 is 15 amino acids. Germline V gene data show CDR1 as SSHAT and CDR2 as FNYEAQ (reference sequence). The CDR3 DNA is TGTGCCAGCAGCTTAGCAGGAGGGACGCACAATGAGCAGTTCTTC. It codes for CASSLAGGTHNEQFF.

This clonotype was counted a few times. This sequence joins TRBV3-1 and TRBJ2-7; D possibly matches TRBD1 or TRBD2 (6 bases each). Germline loops: CDR1 LGHDT, CDR2 YNNKEL (reference sequence). This CDR3 contains 16 residues. V was shortened by 4 bases and J by 3 bases, with 19 bases between the two germline ends. The CDR3 spells CASSRGTSGGLYEQYF. CDR3 in DNA: TGTGCCAGCAGCCGTGGGACATCAGGAGGGCTCTACGAGCAGTACTTC.